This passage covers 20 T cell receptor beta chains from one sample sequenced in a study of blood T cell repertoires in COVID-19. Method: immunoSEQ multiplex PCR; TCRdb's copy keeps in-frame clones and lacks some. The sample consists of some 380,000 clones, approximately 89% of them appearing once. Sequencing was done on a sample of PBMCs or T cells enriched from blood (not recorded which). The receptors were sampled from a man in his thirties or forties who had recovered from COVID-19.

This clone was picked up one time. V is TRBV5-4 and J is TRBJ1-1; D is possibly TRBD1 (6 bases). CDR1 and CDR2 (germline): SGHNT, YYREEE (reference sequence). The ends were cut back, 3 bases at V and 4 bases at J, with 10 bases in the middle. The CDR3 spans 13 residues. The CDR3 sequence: CASSSTQGTEAFF. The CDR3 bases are TGTGCCAGCAGCTCGACACAGGGCACTGAAGCTTTCTTT.

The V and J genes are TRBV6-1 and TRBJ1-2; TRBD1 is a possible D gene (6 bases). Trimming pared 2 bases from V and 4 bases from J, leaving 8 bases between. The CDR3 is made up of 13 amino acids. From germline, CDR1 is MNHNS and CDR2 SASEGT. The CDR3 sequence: CASSERTVYGYTF. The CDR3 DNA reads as TGTGCCAGCAGTGAAAGGACAGTCTATGGCTACACCTTC.

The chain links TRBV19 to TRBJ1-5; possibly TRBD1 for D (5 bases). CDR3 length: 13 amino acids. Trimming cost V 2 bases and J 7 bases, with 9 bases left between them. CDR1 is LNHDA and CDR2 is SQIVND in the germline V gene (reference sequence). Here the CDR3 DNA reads TGTGCCAGTAGTATAAGGGGTGAACAGCCCCAGCATTTT. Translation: CASSIRGEQPQHF. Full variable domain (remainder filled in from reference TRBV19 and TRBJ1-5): DGGITQSPKYLFRKEGQNVTLSCEQNLNHDAMYWYRQDPGQGLRLIYYSQIVNDFQKGDIAEGYSVSREKKESFPLTVTSAQKNPTAFYLCASSIRGEQPQHFGDGTRLSIL.

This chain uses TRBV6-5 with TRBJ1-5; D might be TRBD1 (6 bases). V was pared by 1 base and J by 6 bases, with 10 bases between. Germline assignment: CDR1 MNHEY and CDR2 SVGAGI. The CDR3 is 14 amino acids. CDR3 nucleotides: TGTGCCAGCAGTTACTTGAGGGGGGGTCAGCCCCAGCATTTT. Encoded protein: CASSYLRGGQPQHF.

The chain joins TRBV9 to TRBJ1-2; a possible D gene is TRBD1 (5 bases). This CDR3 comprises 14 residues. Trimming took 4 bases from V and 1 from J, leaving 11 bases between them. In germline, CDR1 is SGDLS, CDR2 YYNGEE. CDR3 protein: CASSPDSYNYGYTF. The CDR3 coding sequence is TGTGCCAGCAGCCCCGACAGCTATAACTATGGCTACACCTTC.

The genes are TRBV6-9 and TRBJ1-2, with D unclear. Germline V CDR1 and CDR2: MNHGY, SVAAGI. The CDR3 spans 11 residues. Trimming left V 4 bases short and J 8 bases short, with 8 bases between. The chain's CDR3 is CASSFPEGYTF. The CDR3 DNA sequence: TGTGCCAGCAGTTTCCCGGAGGGCTACACCTTC.

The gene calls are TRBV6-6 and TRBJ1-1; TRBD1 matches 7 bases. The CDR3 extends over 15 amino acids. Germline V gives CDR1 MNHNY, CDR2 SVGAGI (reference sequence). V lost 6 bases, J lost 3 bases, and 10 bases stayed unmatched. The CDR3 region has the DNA TGTGCCAGCAGCCCACCGACAGGGTCGGACACTGAAGCTTTCTTT. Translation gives CASSPPTGSDTEAFF.

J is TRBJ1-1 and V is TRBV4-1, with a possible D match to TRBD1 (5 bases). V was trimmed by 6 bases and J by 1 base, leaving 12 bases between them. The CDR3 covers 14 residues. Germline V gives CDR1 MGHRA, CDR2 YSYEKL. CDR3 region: CASSLNRPNTEAFF. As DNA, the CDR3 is TGCGCCAGCAGTCTTAACAGGCCGAACACTGAAGCTTTCTTT.

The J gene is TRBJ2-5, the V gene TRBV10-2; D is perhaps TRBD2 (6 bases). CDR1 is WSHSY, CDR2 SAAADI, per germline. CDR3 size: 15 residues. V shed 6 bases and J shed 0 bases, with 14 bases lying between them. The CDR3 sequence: CASRATGTHQETQYF. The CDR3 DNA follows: TGCGCCAGCAGGGCTACCGGGACTCACCAAGAGACCCAGTACTTC.

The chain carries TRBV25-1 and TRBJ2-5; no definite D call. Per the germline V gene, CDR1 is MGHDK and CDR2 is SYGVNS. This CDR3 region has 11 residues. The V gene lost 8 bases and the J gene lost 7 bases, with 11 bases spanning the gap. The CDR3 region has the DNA TGTGCCAGCGCAGGCGCCGGGACCCAGTACTTC. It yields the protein CASAGAGTQYF.

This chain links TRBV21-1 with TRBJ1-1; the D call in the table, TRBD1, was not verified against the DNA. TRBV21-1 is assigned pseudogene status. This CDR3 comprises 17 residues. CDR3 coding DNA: TGTGCCAGCAGCCCCCCTCTGCCGGGACACGGGAACACTGAAGCTTTCTTT. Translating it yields CASSPPLPGHGNTEAFF.

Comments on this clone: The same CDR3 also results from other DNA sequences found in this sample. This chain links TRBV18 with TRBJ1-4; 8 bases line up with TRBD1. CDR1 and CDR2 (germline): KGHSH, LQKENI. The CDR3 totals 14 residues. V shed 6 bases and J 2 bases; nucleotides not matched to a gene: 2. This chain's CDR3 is CASSQGATNEKLFF. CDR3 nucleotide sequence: TGTGCCAGCTCCCAGGGGGCGACTAATGAAAAACTGTTTTTT.

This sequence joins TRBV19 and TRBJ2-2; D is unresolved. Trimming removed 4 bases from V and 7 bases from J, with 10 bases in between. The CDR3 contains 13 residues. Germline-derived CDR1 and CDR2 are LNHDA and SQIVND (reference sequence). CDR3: CASSKFESGELFF. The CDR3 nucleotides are TGTGCCAGTAGTAAATTCGAGAGCGGGGAGCTGTTTTTT.

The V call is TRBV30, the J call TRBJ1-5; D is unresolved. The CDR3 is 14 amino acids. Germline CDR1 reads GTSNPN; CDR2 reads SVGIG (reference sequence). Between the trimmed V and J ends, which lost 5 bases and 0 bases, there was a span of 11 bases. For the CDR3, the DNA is TGTGCCTGGTCCCCCTTAAATAGCAATCAGCCCCAGCATTTT. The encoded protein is CAWSPLNSNQPQHF.

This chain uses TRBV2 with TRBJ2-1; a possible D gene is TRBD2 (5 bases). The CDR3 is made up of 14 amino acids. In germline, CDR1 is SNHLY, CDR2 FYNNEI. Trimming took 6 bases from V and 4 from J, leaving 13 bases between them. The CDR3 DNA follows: TGTGCCAGCAGGACCCGAGGGCCTTACAATGAGCAGTTCTTC. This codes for CASRTRGPYNEQFF.

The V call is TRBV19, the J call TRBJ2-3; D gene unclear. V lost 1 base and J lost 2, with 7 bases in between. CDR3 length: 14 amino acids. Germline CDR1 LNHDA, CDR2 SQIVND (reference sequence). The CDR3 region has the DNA TGTGCCAGTAGTATAGTAGAGGACACAGATACGCAGTATTTT. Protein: CASSIVEDTDTQYF.

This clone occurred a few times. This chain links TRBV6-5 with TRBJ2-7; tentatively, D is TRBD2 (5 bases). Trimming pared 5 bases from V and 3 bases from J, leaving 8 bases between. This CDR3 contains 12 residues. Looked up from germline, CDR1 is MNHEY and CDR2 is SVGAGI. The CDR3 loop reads CASSTSRYEQYF. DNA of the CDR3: TGTGCCAGCAGTACTAGTCGCTACGAGCAGTACTTC.

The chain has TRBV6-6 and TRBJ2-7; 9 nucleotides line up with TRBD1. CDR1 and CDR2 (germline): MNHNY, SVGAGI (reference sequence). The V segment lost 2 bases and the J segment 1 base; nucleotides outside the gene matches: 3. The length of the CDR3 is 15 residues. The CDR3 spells CASSYATGGSYEQYF. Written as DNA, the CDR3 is TGTGCCAGCAGTTACGCGACAGGGGGTTCCTACGAGCAGTACTTC.

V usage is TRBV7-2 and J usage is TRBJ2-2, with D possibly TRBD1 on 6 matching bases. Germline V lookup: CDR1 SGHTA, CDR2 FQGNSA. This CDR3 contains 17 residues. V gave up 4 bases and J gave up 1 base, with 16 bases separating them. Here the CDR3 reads CASSSGRTDLNTGELFF. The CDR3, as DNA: TGTGCCAGCAGCTCAGGTCGGACAGATTTGAACACCGGGGAGCTGTTTTTT. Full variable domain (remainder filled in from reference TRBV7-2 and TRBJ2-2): GAGVSQSPSNKVTEKGKDVELRCDPISGHTALYWYRQSLGQGLEFLIYFQGNSAPDKSGLPSDRFSAERTGGSVSTLTIQRTQQEDSAVYLCASSSGRTDLNTGELFFGEGSRLTVL.

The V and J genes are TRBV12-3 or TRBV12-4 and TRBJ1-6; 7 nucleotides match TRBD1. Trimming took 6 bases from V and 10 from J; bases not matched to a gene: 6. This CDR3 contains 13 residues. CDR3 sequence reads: CASSTGAVSPLHF. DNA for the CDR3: TGTGCCAGCAGCACAGGGGCGGTGTCACCCCTCCACTTT.